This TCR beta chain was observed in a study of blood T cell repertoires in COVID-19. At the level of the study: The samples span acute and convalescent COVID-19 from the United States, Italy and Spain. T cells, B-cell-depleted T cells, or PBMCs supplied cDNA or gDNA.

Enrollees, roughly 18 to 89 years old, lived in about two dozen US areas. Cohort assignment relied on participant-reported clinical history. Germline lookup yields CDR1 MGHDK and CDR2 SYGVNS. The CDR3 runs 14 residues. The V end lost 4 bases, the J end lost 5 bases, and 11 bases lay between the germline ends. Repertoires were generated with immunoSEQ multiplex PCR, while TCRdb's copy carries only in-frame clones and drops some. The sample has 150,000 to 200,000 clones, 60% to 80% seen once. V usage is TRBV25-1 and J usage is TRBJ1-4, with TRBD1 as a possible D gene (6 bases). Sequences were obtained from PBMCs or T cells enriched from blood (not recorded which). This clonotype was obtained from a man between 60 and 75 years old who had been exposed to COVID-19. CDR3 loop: CASSVDSWNEKLFF. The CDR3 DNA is TGTGCCAGCAGTGTGGACAGTTGGAATGAAAAACTGTTTTTT.